The clone carrying this T cell receptor (beta chain) appeared a few times. The antigen is undetermined. The data were obtained in a study of beta chain features in type 1 diabetes. Study-level findings and limits: Patients with type 1 diabetes carried fewer insertions and had more deletions at their VDJ junctions. Whether HLA type affects TCRB rearrangement stayed undetermined in the present work. For Type 1 diabetes patients, all four CD4+ subsets carried TCRB CDR3s that were moderately but significantly shorter.

Each of the CD4+ naive, central memory, regulatory and stem cell-like memory populations was sorted via CD45RO/CCR7/CD25/CD127/CD95/CD27. Of the isolated RNA, all was reverse transcribed, and so the sequenced material was expressed TCRB transcripts. Measured with immunoSEQ multiplex PCR; TCRdb has only the in-frame clones, and not every one. The repertoire consists of about 110,000 clones, with roughly 40% occurring once and the leading ten covering approximately 0.065%. The CDR3 is 14 amino acids. Germline CDR1 SGHNT, CDR2 YYREEE (reference sequence). Trimming took off 0 bases at V and 6 bases at J, with 10 bases between the two ends.

This clonotype originated in a woman between 18 and 30 years old in good health. Specimen: stem cell memory CD4+ T cells from blood. V usage is TRBV5-4 and J usage is TRBJ2-1; D possibly corresponds to TRBD2 (6 bases). The CDR3, as DNA: TGTGCCAGCAGCTTGGGGCTAGCGACCAATGAGCAGTTCTTC. The encoded protein is CASSLGLATNEQFF.